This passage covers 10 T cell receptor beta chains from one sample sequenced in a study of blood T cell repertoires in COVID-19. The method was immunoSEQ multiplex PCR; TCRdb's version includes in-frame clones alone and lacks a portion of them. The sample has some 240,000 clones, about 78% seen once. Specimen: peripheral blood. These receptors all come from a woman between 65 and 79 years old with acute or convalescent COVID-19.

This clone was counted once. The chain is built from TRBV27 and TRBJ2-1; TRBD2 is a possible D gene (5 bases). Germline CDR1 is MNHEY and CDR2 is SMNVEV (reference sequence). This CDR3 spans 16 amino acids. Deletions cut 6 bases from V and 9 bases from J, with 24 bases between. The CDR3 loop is CASSRFQVSVRGEQFF. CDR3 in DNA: TGTGCCAGCAGCCGGTTTCAGGTTAGCGTACGGGGTGAGCAGTTCTTC.

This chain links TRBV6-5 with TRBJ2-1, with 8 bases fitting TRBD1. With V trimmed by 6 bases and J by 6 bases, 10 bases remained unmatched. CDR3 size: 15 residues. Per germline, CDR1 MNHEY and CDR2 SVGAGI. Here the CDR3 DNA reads TGTGCCAGCAGACGGGGGCCACAGGGGGGCAATGAGCAGTTCTTC. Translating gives CASRRGPQGGNEQFF.

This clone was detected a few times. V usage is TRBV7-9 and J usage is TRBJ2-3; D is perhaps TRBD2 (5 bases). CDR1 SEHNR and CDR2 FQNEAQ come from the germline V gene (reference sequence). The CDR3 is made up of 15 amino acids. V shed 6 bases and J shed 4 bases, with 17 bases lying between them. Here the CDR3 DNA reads TGTGCCAGCAGGGCGGGCGGACGGGCGGCAGATACGCAGTATTTT. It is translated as CASRAGGRAADTQYF.

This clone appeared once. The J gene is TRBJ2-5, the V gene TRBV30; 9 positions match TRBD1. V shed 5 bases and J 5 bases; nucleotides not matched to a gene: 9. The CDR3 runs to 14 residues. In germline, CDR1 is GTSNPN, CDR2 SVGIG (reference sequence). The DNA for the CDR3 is TGTGCCTGGGGGACAGGGCTATTCGGGGAGACCCAGTACTTC. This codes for CAWGTGLFGETQYF.

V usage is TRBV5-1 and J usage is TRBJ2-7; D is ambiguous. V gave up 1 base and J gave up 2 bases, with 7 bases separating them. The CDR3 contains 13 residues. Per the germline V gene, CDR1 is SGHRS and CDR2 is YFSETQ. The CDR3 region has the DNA TGCGCCAGCAGCTTGACAAATACCTACGAGCAGTACTTC. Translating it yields CASSLTNTYEQYF.

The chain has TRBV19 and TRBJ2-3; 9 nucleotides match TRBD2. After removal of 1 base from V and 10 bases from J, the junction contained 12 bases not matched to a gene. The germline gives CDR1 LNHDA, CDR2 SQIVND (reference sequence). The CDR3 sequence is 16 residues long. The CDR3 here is CASSIGPGGGATAQYF. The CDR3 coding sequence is TGTGCCAGTAGTATAGGGCCCGGCGGGGGGGCGACGGCGCAGTATTTT.

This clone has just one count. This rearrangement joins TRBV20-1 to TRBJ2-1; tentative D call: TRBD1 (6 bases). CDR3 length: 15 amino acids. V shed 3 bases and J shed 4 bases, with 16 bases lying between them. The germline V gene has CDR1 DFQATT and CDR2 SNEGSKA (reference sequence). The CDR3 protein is CSASSVGAPYNEQFF. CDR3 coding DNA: TGCAGTGCTAGTTCTGTGGGGGCCCCTTACAATGAGCAGTTCTTC.

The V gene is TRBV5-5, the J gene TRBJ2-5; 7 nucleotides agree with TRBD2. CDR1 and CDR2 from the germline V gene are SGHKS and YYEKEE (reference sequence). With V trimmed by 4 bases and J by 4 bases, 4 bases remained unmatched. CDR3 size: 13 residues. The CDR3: CASSRWGGETQYF. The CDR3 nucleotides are TGTGCCAGCAGCCGCTGGGGGGGAGAGACCCAGTACTTC.

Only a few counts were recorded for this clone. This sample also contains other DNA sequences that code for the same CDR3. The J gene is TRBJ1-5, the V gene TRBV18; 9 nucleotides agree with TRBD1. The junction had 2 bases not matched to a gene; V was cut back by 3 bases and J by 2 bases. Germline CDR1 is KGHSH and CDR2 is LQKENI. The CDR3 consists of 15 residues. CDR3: CASSPDRGGNQPQHF. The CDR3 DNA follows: TGTGCCAGCTCACCGGACAGGGGTGGCAATCAGCCCCAGCATTTT.

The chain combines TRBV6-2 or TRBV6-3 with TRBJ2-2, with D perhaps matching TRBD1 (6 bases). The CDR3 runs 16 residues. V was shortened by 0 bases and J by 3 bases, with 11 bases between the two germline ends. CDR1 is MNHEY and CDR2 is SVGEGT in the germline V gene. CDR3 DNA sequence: TGTGCCAGCAGTTACTCGAGTGGGGGCGACACCGGGGAGCTGTTTTTT. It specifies CASSYSSGGDTGELFF.